One T cell receptor (beta chain) is described in this entry. Its antigen is currently unknown. The data are from a study of shared clonotypes between healthy human individuals. As for the study in general: Three plates each covered CD4 naive and memory; CD8 naive two, CD8 memory one.

Libraries were prepared by immunoSEQ multiplex PCR; TCRdb keeps only in-frame clonotypes and omits some of them. The sample includes over 2,000,000 clones, roughly 93% of them seen just once. Terminally differentiated effector memory CD45RA+ cells were left out of the naive CD8 fraction, which was CD45RO-negative and positively selected for CCR7. Findings of the study overall: Estimated clonotype richness was generally higher in naive than memory subsets. The four-donor shared clonotypes exceeded non-shared clonotypes in generation probability, with non-shared ones scoring lower.

This receptor was taken from a man between 18 and 29 years old in good health. Some clones in this sample may be carry-over from other donors' samples. Sequencing was done on a sample of naive CD8+ T cells from PBMCs.

The CDR3 nucleotides read TGTGCCAGCAGCCCTAGTGGCGGAGACCAAGAGACCCAGTACTTC. Protein: CASSPSGGDQETQYF. This rearrangement joins TRBV7-2 to TRBJ2-5; no clear D. Germline CDR1 is SGHTA and CDR2 is FQGNSA. The CDR3 runs to 15 residues. The V end lost 5 bases, the J end lost 0 bases, and 13 bases lay between the germline ends.